The following is a T cell receptor (beta chain) sequence with its context. CDR1 is KGHDR, CDR2 SFDVKD, per germline. CDR3 length: 15 residues. Trimming left V 9 bases short and J 9 bases short, with 25 bases between. The table came from immunoSEQ multiplex PCR; TCRdb's copy has only in-frame clones and leaves some out. The data hold fewer than 200,000 clones, with around 90% observed a single time. This sample stems from a study of control samples from healthy donors and cancer patients. The sequence was obtained from a man aged 25 to 40 in good health. Specimen: blood. The V call is TRBV24-1, the J call TRBJ2-5; a possible D gene is TRBD2 (6 bases). CDR3 sequence (DNA): TGTGCCACCCCTCACCGCGGGACCCTCCATGGGGCCCAGTACTTC. It specifies CATPHRGTLHGAQYF.